The source of this T cell receptor (beta chain) is a study of blood T cell repertoires in COVID-19. Study background: The analysed material was cDNA or gDNA that came from T cells, B-cell-depleted T cells, or PBMCs.

Germline V gene lookup returns CDR1 SGHVS and CDR2 FNYEAQ. Trimming at V came to 7 bases and at J to 2 bases, leaving 11 bases not matched to a gene. This CDR3 spans 16 amino acids. The data were produced by immunoSEQ multiplex PCR, yet TCRdb's version contains in-frame clones alone and is incomplete. Of 20,000 or so clones detected, approximately 86% appear once; the ten largest clones hold roughly 19%. The chain carries TRBV7-6 and TRBJ2-5; 9 positions match TRBD2. This clonotype was obtained from a human donor with acute or convalescent COVID-19. The donor label of this sample is uncertain. Sequencing was performed on peripheral blood. CDR3 in amino acids: CASKLTPSGVQETQYF. The CDR3 nucleotides read TGTGCCAGCAAGCTTACCCCTAGCGGGGTACAAGAGACCCAGTACTTC. Combining the CDR3 with reference TRBV7-6 and TRBJ2-5 gives the whole variable domain GAGVSQSPRYKVTKRGQDVALRCDPISGHVSLYWYRQALGQGPEFLTYFNYEAQQDKSGLPNDRFSAERPEGSISTLTIQRTEQRDSAMYRCASKLTPSGVQETQYFGPGTRLLVL.